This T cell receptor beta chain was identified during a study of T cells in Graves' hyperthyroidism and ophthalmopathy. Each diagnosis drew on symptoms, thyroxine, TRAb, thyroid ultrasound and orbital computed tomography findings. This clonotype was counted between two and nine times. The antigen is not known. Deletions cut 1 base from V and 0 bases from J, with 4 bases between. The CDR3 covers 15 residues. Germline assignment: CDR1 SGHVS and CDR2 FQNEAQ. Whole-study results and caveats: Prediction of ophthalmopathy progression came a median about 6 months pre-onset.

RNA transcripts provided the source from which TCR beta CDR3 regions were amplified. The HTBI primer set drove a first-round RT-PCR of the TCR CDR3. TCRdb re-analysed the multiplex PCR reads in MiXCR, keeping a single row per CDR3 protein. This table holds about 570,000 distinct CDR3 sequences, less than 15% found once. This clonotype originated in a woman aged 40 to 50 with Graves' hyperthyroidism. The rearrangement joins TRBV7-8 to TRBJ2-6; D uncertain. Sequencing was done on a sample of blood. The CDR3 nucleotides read TGTGCCAGCAGCTTAGGACGCTCTGGGGCCAACGTCCTGACTTTC. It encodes CASSLGRSGANVLTF.